This TCR beta chain is drawn from a study of blood T cell repertoires in COVID-19. As for the study in general: COVID-19 samples, acute and convalescent, were from the United States, Italy and Spain. Nucleic acid was either cDNA or gDNA, and it came from T cells, B-cell-depleted T cells, or PBMCs.

In Seattle, patients joined the study during active infection and were tracked longitudinally. In the original analysis: By means of reference gene primer amplification, nucleated cell counts were estimated. Libraries were prepared by immunoSEQ multiplex PCR; TCRdb keeps only in-frame clonotypes and omits some of them. Clonal size and the V and J genes are those of that table, whereas D and trimming came from the DNA. The data hold about 12,000 clones, with 65% to 80% observed a single time. Germline V lookup: CDR1 MNHEY, CDR2 SVGEGT. Trimming at V came to 6 bases and at J to 4 bases, leaving 6 bases not matched to a gene. The CDR3 covers 14 residues.

Sequenced sample: peripheral blood. The sequence was obtained from a man in his 60s with COVID-19, enrolled during active disease. The genes are TRBV6-2 or TRBV6-3 and TRBJ2-3; TRBD1 matches 8 bases. This chain's CDR3 is CASSDRGSADTQYF. In nucleotides, the CDR3 is TGTGCCAGCAGCGACAGGGGCAGCGCAGATACGCAGTATTTT.